This T cell receptor (beta chain) is from a study of blood T cell repertoires in COVID-19. Study-wide context: COVID-19 samples, acute and convalescent, were from the United States, Italy and Spain. Sources were T cells, B-cell-depleted T cells, or PBMCs; the material itself was cDNA or gDNA.

The authors' processing: For nucleated cells, counts were estimated from reference gene primer amplification. Clones were read by immunoSEQ multiplex PCR, and TCRdb kept only the in-frame ones, dropping some. The V and J calls and clone size were taken over from that table, and D and trimming were inferred from the DNA. The sample yields about 120,000 clones, roughly 81% seen once. Between the trimmed V and J ends, which lost 5 bases and 0 bases, there was a span of 17 bases. CDR3 length: 17 amino acids. CDR1 and CDR2 from the germline V gene are SNHLY and FYNNEI. Specimen: peripheral blood. The chain links TRBV2 to TRBJ1-5, with no clear D. The TCR originated in a man between 40 and 49 years old with acute or convalescent COVID-19. CDR3 DNA: TGTGCCAGCAGTAGCGAGACGAGGGAGGATAGCAATCAGCCCCAGCATTTT. Translating gives CASSSETREDSNQPQHF.